This is a list of T cell receptor beta chains from one sample in a study of blood T cell repertoires in COVID-19. This table comes from immunoSEQ multiplex PCR, and its TCRdb copy is limited to in-frame clones, with some not included. The data contain about 140,000 clones, roughly 86% of them seen just once; the ten biggest clones take up around 5.4%. The sample comprised peripheral blood. The receptors were sampled from a human donor in a cohort sampled during active COVID-19. Both conserved end residues are part of each CDR3. D genes are given only for firm matches. The listing skips clone size in some rows; elsewhere it reads once, few, many or a size class.

J gene: TRBJ2-5; clone size: .; D gene: TRBD1; V gene: TRBV7-3; CDR3 protein: CASSQDRGETQYF; CDR3 DNA: TGTGCCAGCAGCCAAGACAGGGGGGAGACCCAGTACTTC
J gene: TRBJ1-1; clone size: .; D gene: .; V gene: TRBV5-1; CDR3 protein: CASTPQGLENTEAFF; CDR3 DNA: TGCGCCAGCACGCCACAGGGCTTGGAGAACACTGAAGCTTTCTTT
J gene: TRBJ2-7; clone size: .; D gene: TRBD1; V gene: TRBV4-2; CDR3 protein: CASSQVRSRDSSYEQYF; CDR3 DNA: TGTGCCAGCAGCCAAGTCCGAAGCCGGGACAGCTCCTACGAGCAGTACTTC
J gene: TRBJ1-1; clone size: .; D gene: TRBD1; V gene: TRBV15; CDR3 protein: CATEMTGTGGRTGEAFF; CDR3 DNA: TGTGCCACCGAGATGACTGGGACAGGCGGTAGAACTGGTGAAGCTTTCTTT
J gene: TRBJ1-1; clone size: .; D gene: .; V gene: TRBV5-6; CDR3 protein: CASSRRPTGNTEAFF; CDR3 DNA: TGTGCCAGCAGCAGACGTCCGACAGGGAACACTGAAGCTTTCTTT
J gene: TRBJ2-5; clone size: .; D gene: .; V gene: TRBV12-3/TRBV12-4; CDR3 protein: CASTPGGGETQYF; CDR3 DNA: TGTGCCAGCACCCCGGGGGGCGGAGAGACCCAGTACTTC
J gene: TRBJ1-4; clone size: .; D gene: TRBD1; V gene: TRBV5-1; CDR3 protein: CASSLIPGTGGNEKLFF; CDR3 DNA: TGCGCCAGCAGCTTGATTCCCGGGACAGGGGGGAATGAAAAACTGTTTTTT
J gene: TRBJ1-2; clone size: .; D gene: .; V gene: TRBV28; CDR3 protein: CASSFPQGGYGYTF; CDR3 DNA: TGTGCCAGCAGTTTCCCCCAGGGAGGGTATGGCTACACCTTC
J gene: TRBJ1-2; clone size: .; D gene: TRBD1; V gene: TRBV18; CDR3 protein: CASSRGTTGDGYGYTF; CDR3 DNA: TGTGCCAGCTCACGAGGGACAACAGGGGATGGGTATGGCTACACCTTC
J gene: TRBJ2-7; clone size: .; D gene: .; V gene: TRBV5-5; CDR3 protein: CASSPNRDPYEQYF; CDR3 DNA: TGTGCCAGCAGCCCGAACAGGGACCCCTACGAGCAGTACTTC
J gene: TRBJ2-3; clone size: .; D gene: .; V gene: TRBV2; CDR3 protein: CASSEALKDTQYF; CDR3 DNA: TGTGCCAGCAGTGAAGCTCTTAAAGATACGCAGTATTTT
J gene: TRBJ1-3; clone size: .; D gene: .; V gene: TRBV2; CDR3 protein: CASYAKSSGNTIYF; CDR3 DNA: TGTGCCAGTTACGCTAAAAGCTCTGGAAACACCATATATTTT
J gene: TRBJ2-5; clone size: .; D gene: TRBD1; V gene: TRBV9; CDR3 protein: CASSAQGAPQETQYF; CDR3 DNA: TGTGCCAGCAGCGCACAGGGGGCCCCGCAAGAGACCCAGTACTTC
J gene: TRBJ2-5; clone size: once; D gene: .; V gene: TRBV5-1; CDR3 protein: CASSLGSLREETQYF; CDR3 DNA: TGCGCCAGCAGCTTGGGGTCCTTGAGGGAGGAGACCCAGTACTTC
J gene: TRBJ2-3; clone size: .; D gene: .; V gene: TRBV9; CDR3 protein: CASSVETTPSTDTQYF; CDR3 DNA: TGTGCCAGCAGCGTAGAGACTACCCCTAGCACAGATACGCAGTATTTT
J gene: TRBJ2-4; clone size: .; D gene: TRBD2; V gene: TRBV19; CDR3 protein: CASSSPGLATKNIQYF; CDR3 DNA: TGTGCCAGTAGTTCCCCGGGACTAGCGACCAAAAACATTCAGTACTTC
J gene: TRBJ2-7; clone size: .; D gene: .; V gene: TRBV9; CDR3 protein: CASSVGAGTYEQYF; CDR3 DNA: TGTGCCAGCAGCGTAGGGGCAGGGACCTACGAGCAGTACTTC
J gene: TRBJ2-7; clone size: .; D gene: TRBD2; V gene: TRBV6-6; CDR3 protein: CASSFRLAGEYEQYF; CDR3 DNA: TGTGCCAGCAGTTTCAGACTAGCGGGAGAGTACGAGCAGTACTTC
J gene: TRBJ1-1; clone size: once; D gene: .; V gene: TRBV27; CDR3 protein: CASSLYGEMNTEAFF; CDR3 DNA: TGTGCCAGCAGTTTATACGGGGAAATGAACACTGAAGCTTTCTTT
J gene: TRBJ1-5; clone size: few; D gene: .; V gene: TRBV29-1; CDR3 protein: CSVGARDQPQHF; CDR3 DNA: TGCAGCGTTGGGGCCAGAGATCAGCCCCAGCATTTT
J gene: TRBJ1-5; clone size: .; D gene: .; V gene: TRBV7-3; CDR3 protein: CASSLTTGDSPQPQHF; CDR3 DNA: TGTGCCAGCAGCTTAACGACCGGGGATAGTCCCCAGCCCCAGCATTTT
J gene: TRBJ1-5; clone size: .; D gene: TRBD1; V gene: TRBV27; CDR3 protein: CASSSRDRGGNQPQHF; CDR3 DNA: TGTGCCAGCAGTTCGAGGGACAGGGGCGGCAATCAGCCCCAGCATTTT
J gene: TRBJ1-2; clone size: .; D gene: TRBD1; V gene: TRBV11-3; CDR3 protein: CASSHKHTTGGNGYTF; CDR3 DNA: TGTGCCAGCAGCCACAAGCATACTACAGGGGGAAATGGCTACACCTTC
J gene: TRBJ2-1; clone size: .; D gene: .; V gene: TRBV21-1; CDR3 protein: CASSKGCGGADRDEQFF; CDR3 DNA: TGTGCCAGCAGCAAAGGGTGTGGCGGGGCCGACAGGGATGAGCAGTTCTTC
J gene: TRBJ1-5; clone size: .; D gene: TRBD1; V gene: TRBV19; CDR3 protein: CASSIRQGIRGNQPQHF; CDR3 DNA: TGTGCCAGTAGTATCAGACAGGGAATTCGGGGCAATCAGCCCCAGCATTTT
J gene: TRBJ1-6; clone size: .; D gene: TRBD1; V gene: TRBV5-5; CDR3 protein: CASSLAPGTGAVLNSPLHF; CDR3 DNA: TGTGCCAGCAGCTTGGCCCCCGGGACAGGGGCCGTACTTAATTCACCCCTCCACTTT
J gene: TRBJ1-4; clone size: .; D gene: TRBD1; V gene: TRBV5-1; CDR3 protein: CASSPGTESYEKLFF; CDR3 DNA: TGCGCCAGCAGCCCCGGGACAGAGTCTTATGAAAAACTGTTTTTT
J gene: TRBJ1-3; clone size: .; D gene: .; V gene: TRBV7-6; CDR3 protein: CASSPTGPVSGNTIYF; CDR3 DNA: TGTGCCAGCAGCCCGACTGGCCCTGTCTCTGGAAACACCATATATTTT
J gene: TRBJ2-5; clone size: .; D gene: .; V gene: TRBV9; CDR3 protein: CASSRGGMDRAETQYF; CDR3 DNA: TGTGCCAGTTCGAGGGGGGGAATGGACCGAGCGGAGACCCAGTACTTC
J gene: TRBJ2-7; clone size: .; D gene: TRBD2; V gene: TRBV6-6; CDR3 protein: CASRGIQREKYEQYF; CDR3 DNA: TGTGCCAGCAGAGGTATCCAGCGGGAGAAATACGAGCAGTACTTC
J gene: TRBJ1-1; clone size: .; D gene: TRBD1; V gene: TRBV6-6; CDR3 protein: CASSYRTGRGTEAFF; CDR3 DNA: TGTGCCAGCAGTTACCGGACAGGGCGAGGGACTGAAGCTTTCTTT
J gene: TRBJ2-3; clone size: .; D gene: .; V gene: TRBV3-1/TRBV3-2; CDR3 protein: CASSRQSTDTQYF; CDR3 DNA: TGTGCCAGCAGTCGTCAGAGCACAGATACGCAGTATTTT
J gene: TRBJ1-4; clone size: .; D gene: .; V gene: TRBV27; CDR3 protein: CASSSQGWTNEKLFF; CDR3 DNA: TGTGCCAGCAGTTCCCAGGGGTGGACTAATGAAAAACTGTTTTTT
J gene: TRBJ1-6; clone size: .; D gene: .; V gene: TRBV6-2/TRBV6-3; CDR3 protein: CASSYSIRVSSYNSPLHF; CDR3 DNA: TGTGCCAGCAGTTACTCCATCCGAGTGAGCTCCTATAATTCACCCCTCCACTTT
J gene: TRBJ2-3; clone size: .; D gene: TRBD2; V gene: TRBV2; CDR3 protein: CASRLSGISTDTQYF; CDR3 DNA: TGTGCCAGCAGACTTAGCGGGATTAGCACAGATACGCAGTATTTT
J gene: TRBJ1-2; clone size: .; D gene: TRBD1; V gene: TRBV6-1; CDR3 protein: CASSNDRVEYGYTF; CDR3 DNA: TGTGCCAGCAGTAACGACAGGGTTGAGTATGGCTACACCTTC
J gene: TRBJ2-2; clone size: .; D gene: .; V gene: TRBV10-1; CDR3 protein: CASSRGTGELFF; CDR3 DNA: TGCGCCAGCAGTAGGGGTACCGGGGAGCTGTTTTTT
J gene: TRBJ2-7; clone size: .; D gene: TRBD2; V gene: TRBV18; CDR3 protein: CASSSTSGRAREQYF; CDR3 DNA: TGTGCCAGCTCATCTACTAGCGGGAGGGCCCGCGAGCAGTACTTC
J gene: TRBJ1-1; clone size: .; D gene: .; V gene: TRBV2; CDR3 protein: CASRYGGEAFF; CDR3 DNA: TGTGCCAGCAGGTACGGCGGGGAAGCTTTCTTT
J gene: TRBJ2-5; clone size: .; D gene: .; V gene: TRBV13; CDR3 protein: CASSSASAGETQYF; CDR3 DNA: TGTGCCAGCAGCTCCGCCAGCGCGGGTGAGACCCAGTACTTC
J gene: TRBJ2-2; clone size: once; D gene: TRBD1; V gene: TRBV4-1; CDR3 protein: CASSQRQGNVIGELFF; CDR3 DNA: TGCGCCAGCAGCCAAAGACAGGGGAATGTTATCGGGGAGCTGTTTTTT
J gene: TRBJ2-6; clone size: .; D gene: .; V gene: TRBV28; CDR3 protein: CASRQPLSGANVLTF; CDR3 DNA: TGTGCCAGCAGGCAACCACTCTCTGGGGCCAACGTCCTGACTTTC